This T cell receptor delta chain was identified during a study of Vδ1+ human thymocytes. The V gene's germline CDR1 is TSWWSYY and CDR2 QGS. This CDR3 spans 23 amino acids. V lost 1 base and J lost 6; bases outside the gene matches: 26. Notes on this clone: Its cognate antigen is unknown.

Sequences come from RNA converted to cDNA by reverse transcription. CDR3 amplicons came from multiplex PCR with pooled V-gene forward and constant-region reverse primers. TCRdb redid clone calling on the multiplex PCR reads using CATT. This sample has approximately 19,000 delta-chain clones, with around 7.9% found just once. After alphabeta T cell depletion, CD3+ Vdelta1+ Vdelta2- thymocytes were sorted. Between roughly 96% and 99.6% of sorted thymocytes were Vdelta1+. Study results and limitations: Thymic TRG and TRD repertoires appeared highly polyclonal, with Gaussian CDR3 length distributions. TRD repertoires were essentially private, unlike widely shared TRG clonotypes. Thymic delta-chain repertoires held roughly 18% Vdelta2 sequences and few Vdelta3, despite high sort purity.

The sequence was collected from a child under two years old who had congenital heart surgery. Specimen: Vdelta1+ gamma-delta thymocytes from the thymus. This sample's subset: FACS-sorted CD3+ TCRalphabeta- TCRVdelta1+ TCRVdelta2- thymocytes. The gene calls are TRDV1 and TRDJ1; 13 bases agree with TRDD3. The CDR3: CALGERPLGPYSRTGGYVNKLIF. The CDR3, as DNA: TGTGCTCTTGGGGAACGTCCTCTGGGCCCCTATTCCCGTACTGGGGGATACGTAAATAAACTCATCTTT.